The 8 T cell receptor beta chains presented below share a single source sample, sequenced in a study of blood T cell repertoires in COVID-19. Clones were read by immunoSEQ multiplex PCR, and TCRdb kept only the in-frame ones, dropping some. Found here are about 200,000 clones, over 75% of them singletons; the top ten hold approximately 11%. The sample was peripheral blood. The receptors were gathered from a human donor with active or convalescent COVID-19. The donor label of this sample is uncertain.

This sequence joins TRBV19 and TRBJ2-4, with 7 bases that match TRBD2. The V gene end was trimmed by 2 bases and the J gene end by 0 bases; junction bases not matched to a gene: 13. The CDR3 length is 19 residues. Per the germline V gene, CDR1 is LNHDA and CDR2 is SQIVND (reference sequence). The CDR3 protein is CASSIKASGDQVAKNIQYF. CDR3 nucleotide sequence: TGTGCCAGTAGTATAAAAGCTAGCGGAGATCAAGTAGCCAAAAACATTCAGTACTTC.

V gene TRBV7-9 combines with J gene TRBJ2-4; tentative D call: TRBD1 (6 bases). V was cut by 3 bases and J by 5 bases, with 17 bases left in between. Germline V lookup: CDR1 SEHNR, CDR2 FQNEAQ (reference sequence). This CDR3 is built from 16 residues. CDR3 sequence: CASSLPGQKGQNIQYF. The CDR3 region has the DNA TGTGCCAGCAGCTTGCCGGGACAAAAGGGACAAAACATTCAGTACTTC. Drawing the rest from reference TRBV7-9 and TRBJ2-4, the complete variable domain is DTGVSQNPRHKITKRGQNVTFRCDPISEHNRLYWYRQTLGQGPEFLTYFQNEAQLEKSRLLSDRFSAERPKGSFSTLEIQRTEQGDSAMYLCASSLPGQKGQNIQYFGAGTRLSVL.

This clone was seen a single time. The rearrangement joins TRBV9 to TRBJ2-1; 9 bases line up with TRBD2. Germline CDR1 SGDLS, CDR2 YYNGEE. The junction had 13 bases not matched to a gene; V was cut back by 4 bases and J by 5 bases. This CDR3 comprises 17 residues. DNA of the CDR3: TGTGCCAGCAGCTCAAACGTGGGCGGGAGGGGAAACAATGAGCAGTTCTTC. Translation gives CASSSNVGGRGNNEQFF.

The rearrangement links TRBV10-3 to TRBJ1-2, with 7 bases aligning to TRBD1. Looked up from germline, CDR1 is ENHRY and CDR2 is SYGVKD. V shed 6 bases, J shed 4 bases, and the junction held 11 bases outside the gene matches. This CDR3 spans 15 amino acids. CDR3 in amino acids: CAIRPGTADFYGYTF. The DNA for the CDR3 is TGTGCCATCAGGCCTGGGACAGCCGATTTCTATGGCTACACCTTC.

The count of this clone is one. This chain connects TRBV12-3 or TRBV12-4 to TRBJ1-1, with 7 bases aligning to TRBD1. V shed 5 bases, J shed 13 bases, and the junction held 10 bases outside the gene matches. This CDR3 is 12 amino acids long. CDR3 nucleotides: TGTGCCAGCAGTCGCCCGACAGGGTCGGATTTCTTT. It yields the protein CASSRPTGSDFF.

The V and J genes are TRBV2 and TRBJ1-1; TRBD1 matches at 10 bases. The CDR3 sequence is 15 residues long. The V gene's germline CDR1 is SNHLY and CDR2 FYNNEI. V shed 5 bases and J 2 bases; nucleotides not matched to a gene: 5. The CDR3 coding sequence is TGTGCCAGCAGTAAGACAGGGGGCGGAAACACTGAAGCTTTCTTT. Its protein product is CASSKTGGGNTEAFF.

V is TRBV19 and J is TRBJ2-2; 9 bases match TRBD1. V was pared by 1 base and J by 4 bases, with 10 bases of the junction left unmatched. The V gene's germline CDR1 is LNHDA and CDR2 SQIVND (reference sequence). The CDR3 contains 18 residues. The chain's CDR3 is CASSIAPDRGRGTGELFF. CDR3 sequence (DNA): TGTGCCAGTAGTATAGCCCCGGACAGGGGCAGAGGCACCGGGGAGCTGTTTTTT.

This clone was seen only a few times. This sequence joins TRBV7-9 and TRBJ1-1; D gene ambiguous. V was shortened by 2 bases and J by 0 bases, with 7 bases between the two germline ends. CDR3 size: 14 residues. CDR1 and CDR2 from the germline V gene are SEHNR and FQNEAQ (reference sequence). CDR3 protein: CASSLLGLNTEAFF. CDR3 DNA sequence: TGTGCCAGCAGCTTACTTGGGCTGAACACTGAAGCTTTCTTT.